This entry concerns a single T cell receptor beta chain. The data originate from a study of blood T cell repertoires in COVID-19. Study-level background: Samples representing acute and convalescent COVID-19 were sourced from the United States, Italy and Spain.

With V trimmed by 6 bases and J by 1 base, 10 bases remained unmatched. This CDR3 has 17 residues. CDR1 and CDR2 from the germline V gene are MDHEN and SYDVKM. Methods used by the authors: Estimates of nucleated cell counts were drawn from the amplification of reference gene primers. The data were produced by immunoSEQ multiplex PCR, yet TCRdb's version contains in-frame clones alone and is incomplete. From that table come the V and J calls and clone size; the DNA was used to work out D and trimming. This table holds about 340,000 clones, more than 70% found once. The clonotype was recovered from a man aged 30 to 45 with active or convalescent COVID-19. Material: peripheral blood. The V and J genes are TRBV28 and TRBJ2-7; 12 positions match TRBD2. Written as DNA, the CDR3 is TGTGCCAGCAGCTCAACCGGACTAGCGGGGACATCCTACGAGCAGTACTTC. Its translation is CASSSTGLAGTSYEQYF.